This TCR beta chain was captured in a study of T cell repertoires in cytomegalovirus infection. Broader study findings: Summed public TCR beta family frequency identified CMV carriers bearing the relevant HLA. The ex vivo response showed dominance by HLA-C-restricted CMV-specific TCR beta clonotypes.

TCRdb called the reads again in MiXCR, with one record for every CDR3 protein. Of 450,000 to 650,000 distinct CDR3 sequences listed, around 27% are singletons. There are many counts of this clonotype. Antigen: not known. Input material: PBMCs. This clonotype originated in a human donor in good health (CMV status not recorded). Some clones in this sample may be carry-over from other donors' samples.

The DNA for the CDR3 is TGTGCCAGCAGCCCTCGGTCAGCACTAAATACGCAGTATTTT. Protein: CASSPRSALNTQYF. The rearrangement uses TRBV7-2 and TRBJ2-3; D remains ambiguous. V was cut by 5 bases and J by 7 bases, with 16 bases left in between. This CDR3 has 14 amino acids. Germline V CDR1 and CDR2: SGHTA, FQGNSA.